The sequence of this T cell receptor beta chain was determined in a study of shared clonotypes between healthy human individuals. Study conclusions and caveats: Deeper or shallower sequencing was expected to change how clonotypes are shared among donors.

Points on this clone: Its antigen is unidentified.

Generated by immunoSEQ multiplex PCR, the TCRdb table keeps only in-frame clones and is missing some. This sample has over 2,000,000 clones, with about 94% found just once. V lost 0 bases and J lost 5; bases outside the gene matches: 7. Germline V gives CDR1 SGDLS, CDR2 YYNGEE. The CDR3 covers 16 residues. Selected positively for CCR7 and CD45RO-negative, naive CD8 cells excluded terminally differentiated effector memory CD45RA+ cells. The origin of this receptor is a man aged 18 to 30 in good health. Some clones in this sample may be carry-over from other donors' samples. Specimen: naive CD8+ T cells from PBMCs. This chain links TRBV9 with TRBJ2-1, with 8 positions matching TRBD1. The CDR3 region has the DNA TGTGCCAGCAGCGTAGCAGGGACAGGACCAAACAATGAGCAGTTCTTC. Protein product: CASSVAGTGPNNEQFF.